The TCR beta chain under discussion was sequenced for a study of patients and donors after allogeneic stem cell transplantation. A single record per CDR3 protein comes from TCRdb applying MiXCR to the RT-PCR reads. The sample contains more than 850,000 distinct CDR3 sequences, 15% to 20% of which appear only once. Trimming took 6 bases from V and 4 from J; bases not matched to a gene: 1. The CDR3 covers 15 residues. CDR1 and CDR2 from the germline V gene are WSHSY and SAAADI. The clonotype was recovered from a human donor who was either an allogeneic HSCT recipient or a stem cell or donor lymphocyte infusion donor (not recorded which). It is not recorded whose cells these are; they may come from a transplant donor. This chain links TRBV10-2 with TRBJ2-3; 16 bases are a match to TRBD2. The sample comprised blood, either unsorted or a sorted T cell fraction (not recorded which). CDR3 in amino acids: CASSGTSGGADTQYF. In nucleotides, the CDR3 is TGCGCCAGCAGCGGGACTAGCGGGGGGGCAGATACGCAGTATTTT.